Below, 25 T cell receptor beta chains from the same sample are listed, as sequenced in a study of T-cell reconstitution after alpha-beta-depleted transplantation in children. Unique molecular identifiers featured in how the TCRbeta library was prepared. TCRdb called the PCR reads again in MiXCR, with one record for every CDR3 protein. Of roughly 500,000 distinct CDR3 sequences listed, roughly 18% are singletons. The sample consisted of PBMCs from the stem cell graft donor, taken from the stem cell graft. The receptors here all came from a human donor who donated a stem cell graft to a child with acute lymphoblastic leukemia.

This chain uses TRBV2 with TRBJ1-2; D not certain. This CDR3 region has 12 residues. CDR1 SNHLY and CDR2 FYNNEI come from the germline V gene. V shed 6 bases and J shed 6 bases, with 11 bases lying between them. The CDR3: CASRKGGDGYTF. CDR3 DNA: TGTGCCAGCAGGAAGGGTGGGGATGGCTACACCTTC.

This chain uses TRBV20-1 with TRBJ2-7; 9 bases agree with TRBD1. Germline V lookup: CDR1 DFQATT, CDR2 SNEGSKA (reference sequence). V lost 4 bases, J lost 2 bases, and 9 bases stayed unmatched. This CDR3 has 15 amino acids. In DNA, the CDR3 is TGCAGTGCTAATTGGTACGGGACAGGGCCCTACGAGCAGTACTTC. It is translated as CSANWYGTGPYEQYF.

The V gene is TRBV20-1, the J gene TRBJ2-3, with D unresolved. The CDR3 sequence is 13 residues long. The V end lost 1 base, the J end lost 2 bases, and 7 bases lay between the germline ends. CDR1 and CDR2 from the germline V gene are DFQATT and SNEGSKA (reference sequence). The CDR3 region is CSARGDNTDTQYF. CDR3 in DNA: TGCAGTGCTAGAGGGGATAACACAGATACGCAGTATTTT.

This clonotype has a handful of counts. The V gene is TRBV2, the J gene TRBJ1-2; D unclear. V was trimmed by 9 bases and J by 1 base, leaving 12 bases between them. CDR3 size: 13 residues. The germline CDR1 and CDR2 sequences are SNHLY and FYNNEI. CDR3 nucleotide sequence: TGTGCCAGATACACCGGGCGTAACTATGGCTACACCTTC. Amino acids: CARYTGRNYGYTF. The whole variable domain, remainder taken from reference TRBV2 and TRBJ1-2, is EPEVTQTPSHQVTQMGQEVILRCVPISNHLYFYWYRQILGQKVEFLVSFYNNEISEKSEIFDDQFSVERPDGSNFTLKIRSTKLEDSAMYFCARYTGRNYGYTFGSGTRLTVV.

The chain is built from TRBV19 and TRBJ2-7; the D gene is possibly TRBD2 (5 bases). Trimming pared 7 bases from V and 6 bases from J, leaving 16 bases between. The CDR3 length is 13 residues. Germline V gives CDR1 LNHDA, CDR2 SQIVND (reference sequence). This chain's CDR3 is CASTEGRAGEQYF. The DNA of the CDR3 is TGTGCCAGTACTGAGGGTCGGGCCGGCGAGCAGTACTTC.

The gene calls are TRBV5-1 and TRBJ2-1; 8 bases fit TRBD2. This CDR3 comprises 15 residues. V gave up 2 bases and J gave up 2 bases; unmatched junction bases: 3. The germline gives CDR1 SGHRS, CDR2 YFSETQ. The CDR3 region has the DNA TGCGCCAGCAGCTTAGCGGGAGAGACCTACAATGAGCAGTTCTTC. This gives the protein CASSLAGETYNEQFF.

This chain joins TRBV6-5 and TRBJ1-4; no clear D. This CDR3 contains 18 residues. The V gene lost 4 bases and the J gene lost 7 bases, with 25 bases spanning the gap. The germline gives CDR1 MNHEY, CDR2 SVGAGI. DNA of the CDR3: TGTGCCAGCAGTTCCCAGGAGGGTGGACTCGTCGTGGCTGAAAAACTGTTTTTT. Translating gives CASSSQEGGLVVAEKLFF.

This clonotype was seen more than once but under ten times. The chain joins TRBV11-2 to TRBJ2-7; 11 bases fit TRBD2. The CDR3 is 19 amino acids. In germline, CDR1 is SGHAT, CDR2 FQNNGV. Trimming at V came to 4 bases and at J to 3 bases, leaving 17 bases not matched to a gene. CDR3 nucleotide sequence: TGTGCCAGCAGCTCATTTCGCATCCTACTAGCGGGAGAGGGCTACGAGCAGTACTTC. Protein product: CASSSFRILLAGEGYEQYF.

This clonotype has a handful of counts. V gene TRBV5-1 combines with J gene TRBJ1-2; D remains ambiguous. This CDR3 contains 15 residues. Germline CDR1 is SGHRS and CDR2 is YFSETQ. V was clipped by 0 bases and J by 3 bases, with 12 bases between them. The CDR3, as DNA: TGCGCCAGCAGCTTGGCCCCCGGGGTAGACTATGGCTACACCTTC. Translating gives CASSLAPGVDYGYTF.

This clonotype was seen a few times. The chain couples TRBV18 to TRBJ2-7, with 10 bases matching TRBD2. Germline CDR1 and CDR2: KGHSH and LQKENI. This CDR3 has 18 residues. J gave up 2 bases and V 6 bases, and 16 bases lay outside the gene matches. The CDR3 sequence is CASSPPRRTSGGAYEQYF. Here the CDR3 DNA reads TGTGCCAGCTCTCCGCCTCGTAGGACTAGCGGAGGAGCCTACGAGCAGTACTTC.

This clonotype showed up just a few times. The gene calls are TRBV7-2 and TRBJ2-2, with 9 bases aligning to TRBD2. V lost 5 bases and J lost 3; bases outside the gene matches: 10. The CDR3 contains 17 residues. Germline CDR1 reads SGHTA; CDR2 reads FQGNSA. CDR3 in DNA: TGTGCCAGCAGCGTTTTAGCGGGAGTGAGGTACACCGGGGAGCTGTTTTTT. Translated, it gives CASSVLAGVRYTGELFF.

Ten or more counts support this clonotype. In nucleotides, the CDR3 is TGTGCCAGCAGCTTAAACTGGGGCAATGAGCAGTTCTTC. This codes for CASSLNWGNEQFF. The chain employs TRBV7-3 and TRBJ2-1, with no clear D. The germline V gene encodes CDR1 SGHTA and CDR2 FQGTGA. CDR3 length: 13 residues. V was trimmed by 1 base and J by 6 bases, leaving 7 bases between them.

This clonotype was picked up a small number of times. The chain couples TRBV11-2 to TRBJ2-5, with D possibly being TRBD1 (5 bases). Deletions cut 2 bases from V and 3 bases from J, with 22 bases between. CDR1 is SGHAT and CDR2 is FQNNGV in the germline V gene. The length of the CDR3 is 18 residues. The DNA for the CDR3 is TGTGCCAGCAGCTTACGATTGGGCACAGGTCCCGAAAAAGAGACCCAGTACTTC. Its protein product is CASSLRLGTGPEKETQYF. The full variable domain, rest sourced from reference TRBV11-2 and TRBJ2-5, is EAGVAQSPRYKIIEKRQSVAFWCNPISGHATLYWYQQILGQGPKLLIQFQNNGVVDDSQLPKDRFSAERLKGVDSTLKIQPAKLEDSAVYLCASSLRLGTGPEKETQYFGPGTRLLVL.

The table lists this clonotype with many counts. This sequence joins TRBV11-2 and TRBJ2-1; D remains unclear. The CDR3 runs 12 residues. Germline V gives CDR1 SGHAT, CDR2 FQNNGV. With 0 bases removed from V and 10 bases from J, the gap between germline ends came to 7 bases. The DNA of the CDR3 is TGTGCCAGCAGCTTAGATCTAAGGGAGCAGTTCTTC. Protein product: CASSLDLREQFF.

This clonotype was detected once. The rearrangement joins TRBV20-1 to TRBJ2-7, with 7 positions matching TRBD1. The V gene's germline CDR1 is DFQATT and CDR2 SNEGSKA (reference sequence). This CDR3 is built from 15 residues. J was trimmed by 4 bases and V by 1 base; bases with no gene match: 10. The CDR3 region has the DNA TGCAGTGCTAGAGTACCAGGGGGAAGTCGGTACGAGCAGTACTTC. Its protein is CSARVPGGSRYEQYF.

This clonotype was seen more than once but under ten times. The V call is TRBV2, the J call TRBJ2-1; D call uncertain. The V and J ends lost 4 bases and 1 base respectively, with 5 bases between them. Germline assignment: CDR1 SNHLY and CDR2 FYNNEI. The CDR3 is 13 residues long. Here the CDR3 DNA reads TGTGCCAGCAGTGCGGTGTCCTACAATGAGCAGTTCTTC. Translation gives CASSAVSYNEQFF.

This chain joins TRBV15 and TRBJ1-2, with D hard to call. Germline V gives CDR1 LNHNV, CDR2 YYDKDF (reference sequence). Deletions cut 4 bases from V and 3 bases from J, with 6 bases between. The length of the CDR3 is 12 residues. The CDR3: CATSIGDYGYTF. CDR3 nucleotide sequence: TGTGCCACCAGCATCGGAGACTATGGCTACACCTTC.

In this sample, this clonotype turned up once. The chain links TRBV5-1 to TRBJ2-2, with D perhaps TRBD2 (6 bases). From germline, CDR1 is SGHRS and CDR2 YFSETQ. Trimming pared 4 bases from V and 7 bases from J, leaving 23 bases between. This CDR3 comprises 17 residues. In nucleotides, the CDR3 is TGCGCCAGCAGCCCTAGGAAGGGCCGGGGACTGAGCGGGGAGCTGTTTTTT. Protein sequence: CASSPRKGRGLSGELFF.

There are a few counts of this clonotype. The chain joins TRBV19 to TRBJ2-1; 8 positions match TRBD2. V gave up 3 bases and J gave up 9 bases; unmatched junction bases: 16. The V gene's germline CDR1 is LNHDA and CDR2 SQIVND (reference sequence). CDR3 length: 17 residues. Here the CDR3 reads CASSIPFPGTSQSEQFF. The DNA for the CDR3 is TGTGCCAGTAGTATCCCCTTCCCCGGGACTAGTCAATCTGAGCAGTTCTTC.

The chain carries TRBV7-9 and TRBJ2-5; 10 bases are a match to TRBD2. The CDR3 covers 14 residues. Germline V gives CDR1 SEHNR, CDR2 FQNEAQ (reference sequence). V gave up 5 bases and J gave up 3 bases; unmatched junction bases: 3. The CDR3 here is CASSHGLAEETQYF. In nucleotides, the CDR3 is TGTGCCAGCAGCCATGGACTAGCGGAAGAGACCCAGTACTTC.

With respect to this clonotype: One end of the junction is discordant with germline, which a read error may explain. The CDR3 nucleotides read TGTGCCACCAGCAAAAGACGGTCACAAGAGACCCGGTACTTC. This sequence encodes CATSKRRSQETRYF. The chain carries TRBV15 and TRBJ2-5, with D unresolved. This CDR3 is 14 amino acids long. Germline-derived CDR1 and CDR2 are LNHNV and YYDKDF (reference sequence).

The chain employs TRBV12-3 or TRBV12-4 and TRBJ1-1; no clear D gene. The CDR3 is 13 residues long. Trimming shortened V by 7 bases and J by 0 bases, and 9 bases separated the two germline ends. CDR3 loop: CASKEYMNTEAFF. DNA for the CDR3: TGTGCCAGCAAGGAGTACATGAACACTGAAGCTTTCTTT.

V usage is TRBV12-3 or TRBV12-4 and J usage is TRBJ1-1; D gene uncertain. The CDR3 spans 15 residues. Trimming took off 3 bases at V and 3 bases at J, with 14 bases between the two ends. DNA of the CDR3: TGTGCCAGCAGTTTTTACGCCGGATCGGACACTGAAGCTTTCTTT. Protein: CASSFYAGSDTEAFF.

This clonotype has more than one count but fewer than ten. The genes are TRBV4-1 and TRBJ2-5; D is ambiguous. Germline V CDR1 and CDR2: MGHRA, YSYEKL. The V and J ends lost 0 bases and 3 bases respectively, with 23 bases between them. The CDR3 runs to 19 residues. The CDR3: CASSQDASPTWTPEETQYF. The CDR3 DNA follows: TGCGCCAGCAGCCAAGACGCCTCCCCTACTTGGACCCCCGAAGAGACCCAGTACTTC.

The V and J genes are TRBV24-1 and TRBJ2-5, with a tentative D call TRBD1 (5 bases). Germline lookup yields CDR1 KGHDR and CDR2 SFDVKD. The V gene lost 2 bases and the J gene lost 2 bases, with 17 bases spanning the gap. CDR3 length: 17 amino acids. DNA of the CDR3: TGTGCCACCAGTGATTCGATTGACAGCGCGCCGCAAGAGACCCAGTACTTC. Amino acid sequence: CATSDSIDSAPQETQYF.